These 30 T cell receptor beta chains were all obtained from the same sample, sequenced in a study of cytomegalovirus exposure and HLA in healthy donors. The PCR employed 60 Vbeta primers together with 13 Jbeta primers. TCRdb keeps only in-frame clones here, not all; method: immunoSEQ multiplex PCR. This sample carries about 78,000 clones, around 81% of them seen once, and the ten largest clones take 0.85% to 1.3%. Sequenced input: PBMCs. Source of these receptors: a male donor in good health and CMV-seronegative.

The V and J genes are TRBV6-5 and TRBJ2-5; 9 nucleotides match TRBD1. The CDR3 is made up of 14 amino acids. J gave up 4 bases and V 0 bases, and 0 bases lay outside the gene matches. Germline CDR1 reads MNHEY; CDR2 reads SVGAGI. Here the CDR3 DNA reads TGTGCCAGCAGTTACTCGGGACAGGGAGAGACCCAGTACTTC. Protein sequence: CASSYSGQGETQYF.

The rearrangement joins TRBV7-9 to TRBJ2-1; 10 nucleotides line up with TRBD2. Germline V gives CDR1 SEHNR, CDR2 FQNEAQ (reference sequence). Unmatched junction bases numbered 6, after V lost 5 bases and J lost 2 bases. The CDR3 length is 16 residues. The CDR3 coding sequence is TGTGCCAGCAGCCCGGGACTAGCGTTGACCTACAATGAGCAGTTCTTC. It is translated as CASSPGLALTYNEQFF.

This chain links TRBV6-1 with TRBJ2-5; perhaps TRBD2 as D (6 bases). With 5 bases removed from V and 5 bases from J, the gap between germline ends came to 15 bases. The CDR3 runs to 14 residues. CDR1 is MNHNS, CDR2 SASEGT, per germline. This CDR3 reads CASSTGGIAETQYF. For the CDR3, the DNA is TGTGCCAGCAGTACAGGCGGGATAGCGGAGACCCAGTACTTC.

The chain couples TRBV4-1 to TRBJ2-7; unclear D gene. The CDR3 loop spans 14 amino acids. Germline V gene lookup returns CDR1 MGHRA and CDR2 YSYEKL. Trimming took 0 bases from V and 2 from J, leaving 8 bases between them. CDR3 sequence: CASSQDGIPYEQYF. The CDR3, as DNA: TGCGCCAGCAGCCAAGACGGTATTCCCTACGAGCAGTACTTC.

V and J are TRBV9 and TRBJ2-1; possible D gene TRBD2, 6 bases. Trimming took off 3 bases at V and 14 bases at J, with 15 bases between the two ends. The germline gives CDR1 SGDLS, CDR2 YYNGEE. This CDR3 region has 12 residues. CDR3: CASSASGTLKFF. The CDR3 DNA follows: TGTGCCAGCAGCGCCTCCGGGACTCTTAAGTTCTTC.

The V gene is TRBV28, the J gene TRBJ2-7; 10 positions agree with TRBD2. The CDR3 runs to 17 residues. Germline loops: CDR1 MDHEN, CDR2 SYDVKM. V lost 5 bases, J lost 5 bases, and 15 bases stayed unmatched. The CDR3 is CASSPTLPSGRRHEQYF. CDR3 DNA sequence: TGTGCCAGCAGTCCCACTCTTCCTAGCGGGAGACGCCACGAGCAGTACTTC.

The genes are TRBV4-3 and TRBJ1-5; D uncertain. This CDR3 spans 17 amino acids. V lost 0 bases and J 0 bases, leaving 12 bases between the germline ends. Germline-derived CDR1 and CDR2 are LGHNA and YSLEER. The CDR3, as DNA: TGCGCCAGCAGCCAAGATCGGGTGGAGGTTAGCAATCAGCCCCAGCATTTT. Translating gives CASSQDRVEVSNQPQHF.

The chain links TRBV4-3 to TRBJ2-2; D is uncertain. The germline V gene encodes CDR1 LGHNA and CDR2 YSLEER. V lost 3 bases, J lost 2 bases, and 13 bases lay in between. The CDR3 totals 16 residues. In nucleotides, the CDR3 is TGCGCCAGCAGCCAGTCGCCACTAACCAACACCGGGGAGCTGTTTTTT. This sequence encodes CASSQSPLTNTGELFF.

The V and J genes are TRBV11-3 and TRBJ2-1, with D possibly TRBD1 on 5 matching bases. This CDR3 region has 16 residues. The V and J ends lost 5 bases and 1 base respectively, with 15 bases between them. Germline loops: CDR1 SGHNT, CDR2 YENEEA. The CDR3 loop is CASSPGAGPSYNEQFF. In nucleotides, the CDR3 is TGTGCCAGCAGCCCTGGGGCAGGGCCTTCCTACAATGAGCAGTTCTTC. The entire variable domain, with the rest obtained from reference TRBV11-3 and TRBJ2-1, is as follows: EAGVVQSPRYKIIEKKQPVAFWCNPISGHNTLYWYLQNLGQGPELLIRYENEEAVDDSQLPKDRFSAERLKGVDSTLKIQPAELGDSAVYLCASSPGAGPSYNEQFFGPGTRLTVL.

The V call is TRBV30, the J call TRBJ2-3, with D perhaps TRBD2 (6 bases). V was trimmed by 4 bases and J by 3 bases, leaving 20 bases between them. Germline V gene lookup returns CDR1 GTSNPN and CDR2 SVGIG (reference sequence). The CDR3 consists of 16 residues. Written as DNA, the CDR3 is TGTGCCTGGACCCCTGGCGGCGGGGCGGTGACAGATACGCAGTATTTT. Translation: CAWTPGGGAVTDTQYF.

This chain connects TRBV10-2 to TRBJ1-1, with D possibly being TRBD1 (6 bases). The CDR3 length is 13 residues. The germline V gene encodes CDR1 WSHSY and CDR2 SAAADI. Trimming removed 6 bases at V and 1 base at J, with 9 bases between. The CDR3 coding sequence is TGCGCCAGCAGAGGACAGCCGAACACTGAAGCTTTCTTT. It translates to CASRGQPNTEAFF.

The rearrangement links TRBV6-5 to TRBJ2-3; 12 positions agree with TRBD1. V lost 5 bases and J lost 9; bases outside the gene matches: 6. The CDR3 contains 14 residues. Germline V lookup: CDR1 MNHEY, CDR2 SVGAGI. The CDR3 here is CASSTGTGGRTQYF. The CDR3 DNA is TGTGCCAGCAGTACTGGGACAGGGGGCAGGACGCAGTATTTT.

The chain is built from TRBV18 and TRBJ2-3, with 7 bases fitting TRBD1. With V trimmed by 1 base and J by 2 bases, 3 bases remained unmatched. The CDR3 covers 15 residues. CDR1 and CDR2 (germline): KGHSH, LQKENI. The CDR3 is CASSPRGGHTDTQYF. In DNA, the CDR3 is TGTGCCAGCTCACCACGAGGGGGCCACACAGATACGCAGTATTTT.

The rearrangement uses TRBV28 and TRBJ1-1, with D possibly matching TRBD1 (5 bases). Germline loops: CDR1 MDHEN, CDR2 SYDVKM. Trimming pared 8 bases from V and 0 bases from J, leaving 22 bases between. The CDR3 runs to 17 residues. The CDR3 coding sequence is TGTGCCAGCTATTTATCTGTCGGCGGGGGAATGAACACTGAAGCTTTCTTT. Residues: CASYLSVGGGMNTEAFF.

CDR3 in DNA: TGTGCCTGGAGCCCTGAGGTTTGGGTCCGCGAGCTAGCCGGGGAGCTGTTTTTT. Protein product: CAWSPEVWVRELAGELFF. The chain combines TRBV30 with TRBJ2-2; D gene uncertain. The V end was cut by 3 bases, the J end by 6 bases, with 26 bases between. This CDR3 contains 18 residues. The V gene's germline CDR1 is GTSNPN and CDR2 SVGIG (reference sequence). Based on the CDR3 plus reference TRBV30 and TRBJ2-2, the full variable domain is SQTIHQWPATLVQPVGSPLSLECTVEGTSNPNLYWYRQAAGRGLQLLFYSVGIGQISSEVPQNLSASRPQDRQFILSSKKLLLSDSGFYLCAWSPEVWVRELAGELFFGEGSRLTVL.

The chain joins TRBV5-1 to TRBJ2-7, with D maybe TRBD1 (6 bases). V was shortened by 0 bases and J by 4 bases, with 8 bases between the two germline ends. The CDR3 totals 13 residues. Germline V CDR1 and CDR2: SGHRS, YFSETQ. The DNA of the CDR3 is TGCGCCAGCAGCTTGGGGGGGCCATACGAGCAGTACTTC. This translates into CASSLGGPYEQYF.

V usage is TRBV19 and J usage is TRBJ1-1; D is possibly TRBD1 (5 bases). Per germline, CDR1 LNHDA and CDR2 SQIVND (reference sequence). The CDR3 has 12 residues. Trimming shortened V by 6 bases and J by 5 bases, and 10 bases separated the two germline ends. The CDR3 sequence is CASRWGETEAFF. For the CDR3, the DNA is TGTGCCAGTAGATGGGGGGAGACTGAAGCTTTCTTT.

The V and J genes are TRBV7-2 and TRBJ2-7, with 8 bases that match TRBD1. Germline V gene data show CDR1 as SGHTA and CDR2 as FQGNSA. The V segment lost 5 bases and the J segment 3 bases; nucleotides outside the gene matches: 6. The length of the CDR3 is 14 residues. The CDR3 sequence is CASSPDRAFYEQYF. In nucleotides, the CDR3 is TGTGCCAGCAGCCCGGACAGGGCATTCTACGAGCAGTACTTC.

This chain links TRBV9 with TRBJ2-7, with D uncertain. Germline-derived CDR1 and CDR2 are SGDLS and YYNGEE. The CDR3 is 15 amino acids. The germline V and J ends were trimmed by 2 bases and 7 bases, with 19 bases remaining between them. CDR3 coding DNA: TGTGCCAGCAGCGTCCGAAGCGAGCCCCCTCGGGAGCAGTACTTC. It yields the protein CASSVRSEPPREQYF.

The chain carries TRBV10-3 and TRBJ2-5; 8 positions agree with TRBD2. Germline CDR1 is ENHRY and CDR2 is SYGVKD. This CDR3 is built from 14 residues. V lost 10 bases to trimming and J lost 5 bases; unmatched junction nucleotides: 12. The CDR3 nucleotides read TGTGCCACCCAGTCGGGGGGGCTTGACGAGACCCAGTACTTC. As protein: CATQSGGLDETQYF.

The gene calls are TRBV29-1 and TRBJ2-1, with a tentative D call TRBD1 (6 bases). V was cut by 7 bases and J by 3 bases, with 16 bases left in between. Germline values: CDR1 SQVTM, CDR2 ANQGSEA. This CDR3 comprises 14 residues. CDR3: CSGKSGTNYNEQFF. CDR3 bases: TGCAGCGGGAAATCCGGGACAAACTACAATGAGCAGTTCTTC.

This chain connects TRBV27 to TRBJ1-4; maybe TRBD1 (5 bases). The length of the CDR3 is 14 residues. The V gene lost 3 bases and the J gene lost 6 bases, with 11 bases spanning the gap. From germline, CDR1 is MNHEY and CDR2 SMNVEV (reference sequence). The DNA of the CDR3 is TGTGCCAGCAGTTTTGGGGCCGGCGATGAAAAACTGTTTTTT. It translates to CASSFGAGDEKLFF.

The chain links TRBV4-2 to TRBJ1-4; 7 nucleotides match TRBD1. CDR3 length equals 13 residues. CDR1 and CDR2 from the germline V gene are LGHNA and YNFKEQ. Trimming cost V 3 bases and J 10 bases; bases outside gene matches: 5. The CDR3 region has the DNA TGTGCCAGCAGCCATCGGGCAGGGGGAAAACTGTTTTTT. Protein product: CASSHRAGGKLFF.

The genes are TRBV5-1 and TRBJ1-1; the match to TRBD1 covers 8 bases. Germline V lookup: CDR1 SGHRS, CDR2 YFSETQ. The CDR3 has 13 residues. V shed 0 bases and J 7 bases; nucleotides not matched to a gene: 2. The chain's CDR3 is CASSLADRVEAFF. The CDR3 DNA reads TGCGCCAGCAGCTTGGCGGACAGGGTTGAAGCTTTCTTT.

The chain couples TRBV10-3 to TRBJ2-3; 11 bases agree with TRBD1. CDR3 size: 17 residues. The ends lost 6 bases at V and 6 bases at J; junction bases unmatched: 14. Germline CDR1 reads ENHRY; CDR2 reads SYGVKD. This CDR3 reads CAIRQRGTGGGSDTQYF. As DNA, the CDR3 is TGTGCCATCAGACAGAGGGGGACAGGGGGGGGTTCGGATACGCAGTATTTT.

The chain has TRBV18 and TRBJ2-3; D may be TRBD2 (5 bases). Germline loops: CDR1 KGHSH, CDR2 LQKENI. With 1 base removed from V and 5 bases from J, the gap between germline ends came to 19 bases. The CDR3 is made up of 17 amino acids. The CDR3 DNA is TGTGCCAGCTCACCACTCCCAACTAGGAGCATTCAAGATACGCAGTATTTT. Translation: CASSPLPTRSIQDTQYF.

Here the CDR3 DNA reads TGCGCCAGCAGCCCCGTGACTAGCGGGAGGGCCCCGGGGCGCACAGATACGCAGTATTTT. Protein product: CASSPVTSGRAPGRTDTQYF. The chain is built from TRBV5-1 and TRBJ2-3; 14 bases match TRBD2. Germline V gene data show CDR1 as SGHRS and CDR2 as YFSETQ. The V gene end was trimmed by 4 bases and the J gene end by 1 base; junction bases not matched to a gene: 14. The CDR3 loop spans 20 amino acids.

This clone was seen only a few times. A junction end diverges from the germline sequence, so it may reflect a read error. V is TRBV29-1 and J is TRBJ1-2; TRBD1 is a possible D gene (6 bases). The CDR3 has 13 residues. Germline-derived CDR1 and CDR2 are SQVTM and ANQGSEA. The CDR3 loop is CSVEQGRIYGYPF. CDR3 in DNA: TGCAGCGTTGAGCAGGGGCGCATCTATGGCTACCCCTTC.

This clone was detected only a few times. DNA of the CDR3: TGTGCCAGTAGTATTCTGGGAGACCGTCAGCCCCAGCATTTT. Translating it yields CASSILGDRQPQHF. The genes are TRBV19 and TRBJ1-5; no reliable D call. The CDR3 loop spans 14 amino acids. CDR1 and CDR2 from the germline V gene are LNHDA and SQIVND (reference sequence). V was clipped by 3 bases and J by 6 bases, with 12 bases between them.

J is TRBJ1-1 and V is TRBV4-3; the match to TRBD1 covers 8 bases. The germline V gene has CDR1 LGHNA and CDR2 YSLEER. CDR3 length: 14 amino acids. J lost 3 bases, V lost 2 bases, and 2 bases had no gene match. CDR3 DNA sequence: TGCGCCAGCAGCCAAAACAGGGGGGACACTGAAGCTTTCTTT. Its translation: CASSQNRGDTEAFF.